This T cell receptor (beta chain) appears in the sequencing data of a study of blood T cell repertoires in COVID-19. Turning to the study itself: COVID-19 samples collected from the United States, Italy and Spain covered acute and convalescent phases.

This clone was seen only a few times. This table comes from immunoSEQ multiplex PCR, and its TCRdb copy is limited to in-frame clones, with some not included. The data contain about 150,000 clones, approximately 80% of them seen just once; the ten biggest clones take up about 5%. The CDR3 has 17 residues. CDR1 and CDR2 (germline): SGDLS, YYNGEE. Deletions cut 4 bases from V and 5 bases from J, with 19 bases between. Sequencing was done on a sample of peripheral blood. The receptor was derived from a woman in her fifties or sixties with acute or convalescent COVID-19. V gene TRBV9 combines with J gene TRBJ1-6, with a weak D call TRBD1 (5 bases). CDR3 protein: CASSPGRTRGDNSPLHF. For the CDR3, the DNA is TGTGCCAGCAGCCCCGGGCGGACACGGGGGGATAATTCACCCCTCCACTTT.